Below are 31 T cell receptor beta chains sequenced from a single sample in a study of molecular identifiers for immune sequencing clone quantification. TCRdb reanalysed the PCR reads using MiXCR and keeps one entry per CDR3 protein. The sample gives about 9,800 distinct CDR3 sequences, 15% to 20% of which show up once; around 1.5% is in the top ten. Sequences were obtained from naive CD8+ T cells from blood, with Jurkat cell RNA spiked in. Regarding subset: FACS-sorted CD8+CD4-CCR7+CD45RA+ naive T cells. These receptors all stem from a human donor in good health. Some libraries in this study had Jurkat cell RNA spiked in.

On this clonotype itself: The junction shows a germline mismatch at one end, possibly a read error. The chain couples TRBV14 to TRBJ2-2; a weak D match, TRBD2 (6 bases). Looked up from germline, CDR1 is SGHDN and CDR2 is FVKESK. The CDR3 covers 16 residues. The CDR3, as DNA: TGTGCCAGCAGCCAAGATGGGTCCCCGAACACCGGGGGGCTGTTTTTT. Translation gives CASSQDGSPNTGGLFF.

The sample holds many counts of this clonotype. The V call is TRBV9, the J call TRBJ1-5; D uncertain. V was shortened by 3 bases and J by 2 bases, with 12 bases between the two germline ends. Germline assignment: CDR1 SGDLS and CDR2 YYNGEE. This CDR3 contains 15 residues. This CDR3 is CASSAGPSRNQPQHF. In DNA, the CDR3 is TGTGCCAGCAGCGCCGGGCCAAGTCGCAATCAGCCCCAGCATTTT. The variable domain in full, completed from reference TRBV9 and TRBJ1-5, reads DSGVTQTPKHLITATGQRVTLRCSPRSGDLSVYWYQQSLDQGLQFLIQYYNGEERAKGNILERFSAQQFPDLHSELNLSSLELGDSALYFCASSAGPSRNQPQHFGDGTRLSIL.

This clonotype is categorized as medium-sized. The chain has TRBV29-1 and TRBJ1-1; unclear D gene. CDR1 is SQVTM and CDR2 is ANQGSEA in the germline V gene. The V end lost 2 bases, the J end lost 8 bases, and 12 bases lay between the germline ends. This CDR3 is 12 amino acids long. Here the CDR3 DNA reads TGCAGCGTTGAATCGGCCCCAGAGGAAGCTTTCTTT. It encodes CSVESAPEEAFF.

By share of the sample, this clonotype is medium-sized. The chain links TRBV7-9 to TRBJ2-3; 12 positions agree with TRBD2. The length of the CDR3 is 15 residues. CDR1 and CDR2 (germline): SEHNR, FQNEAQ (reference sequence). Unmatched junction bases numbered 5, after V lost 5 bases and J lost 5 bases. The CDR3 DNA reads TGTGCCAGCAGCCACGGACTAGCGGGAAAAGATACGCAGTATTTT. Translated: CASSHGLAGKDTQYF. Variable domain in full (rest from reference TRBV7-9 and TRBJ2-3): DTGVSQNPRHKITKRGQNVTFRCDPISEHNRLYWYRQTLGQGPEFLTYFQNEAQLEKSRLLSDRFSAERPKGSFSTLEIQRTEQGDSAMYLCASSHGLAGKDTQYFGPGTRLTVL.

This clonotype qualifies as medium-sized (0.01 to 0.1%). This chain uses TRBV6-6 with TRBJ2-5, with D possibly called TRBD1 or TRBD2 (5 bases each). V lost 0 bases to trimming and J lost 5 bases, with 37 bases between them. This CDR3 contains 23 residues. Germline V gene lookup returns CDR1 MNHNY and CDR2 SVGAGI (reference sequence). The CDR3 loop is CASSYSRPDRSGPKGSSGETQYF. The CDR3 DNA is TGTGCCAGCAGTTACTCGCGACCCGACCGTTCGGGCCCGAAGGGGAGCTCTGGGGAGACCCAGTACTTC.

This clonotype ranks as medium-sized. The J gene is TRBJ2-7, the V gene TRBV6-2 or TRBV6-3; D uncertain. This CDR3 is 15 amino acids long. V was clipped by 0 bases and J by 1 base, with 10 bases between them. Germline lookup yields CDR1 MNHEY and CDR2 SVGEGT. CDR3 DNA sequence: TGTGCCAGCAGTTACTCGAGTGGGGTTTCCTACGAGCAGTACTTC. It specifies CASSYSSGVSYEQYF.

This clonotype has at least ten counts. The rearrangement links TRBV4-3 to TRBJ2-7; TRBD1 or TRBD2 may be the D gene (5 bases each). The V end lost 3 bases, the J end lost 0 bases, and 12 bases lay between the germline ends. This CDR3 contains 15 residues. Germline V gives CDR1 LGHNA, CDR2 YSLEER. As DNA, the CDR3 is TGCGCCAGCAGCCATTCCGGGACCGGCTCCTACGAGCAGTACTTC. Its translation is CASSHSGTGSYEQYF.

By share, this clonotype ranks as medium-sized. The genes are TRBV14 and TRBJ2-5; possible D gene TRBD1, 6 bases. The CDR3 contains 16 residues. Germline CDR1 and CDR2: SGHDN and FVKESK. V was shortened by 0 bases and J by 2 bases, with 13 bases between the two germline ends. This chain's CDR3 is CASSQDLPGAQETQYF. The CDR3 nucleotides are TGTGCCAGCAGCCAAGATCTCCCAGGGGCACAAGAGACCCAGTACTTC.

This clonotype was seen repeatedly, ten times or more. The chain recombines TRBV11-2 with TRBJ2-2; D is possibly TRBD1 or TRBD2 (5 bases each). V shed 0 bases and J shed 3 bases, with 11 bases lying between them. Germline loops: CDR1 SGHAT, CDR2 FQNNGV. The CDR3 is 16 residues long. Here the CDR3 DNA reads TGTGCCAGCAGCTTAGAAGGGACCTGGCACACCGGGGAGCTGTTTTTT. Protein: CASSLEGTWHTGELFF.

The table lists this clonotype with many counts. This chain connects TRBV27 to TRBJ2-7, with D possibly matching TRBD1 (6 bases). This CDR3 region has 15 residues. The germline CDR1 and CDR2 sequences are MNHEY and SMNVEV (reference sequence). Between the trimmed V and J ends, which lost 6 bases and 0 bases, there was a span of 15 bases. The CDR3, as DNA: TGTGCCAGCAGCCTAGGACAGCCGAGCTCCTACGAGCAGTACTTC. Translating gives CASSLGQPSSYEQYF.

V is TRBV20-1 and J is TRBJ2-3, with 7 bases fitting TRBD2. Per the germline V gene, CDR1 is DFQATT and CDR2 is SNEGSKA (reference sequence). Losses at the gene ends were 0 bases for V and 4 bases for J; bases not matched to a gene: 10. The CDR3 totals 16 residues. The CDR3 nucleotides are TGCAGTGCTAGAGATCCAGCCAGCGGGGTGCCAGATACGCAGTATTTT. This gives the protein CSARDPASGVPDTQYF.

By share, this clonotype counts as medium-sized. The chain has TRBV7-2 and TRBJ2-7, with D possibly called TRBD1 or TRBD2 (5 bases each). V was trimmed by 2 bases and J by 0 bases, leaving 14 bases between them. The CDR3 sequence is 16 residues long. The germline V gene encodes CDR1 SGHTA and CDR2 FQGNSA. The CDR3 here is CASSLLTGTLSYEQYF. The DNA for the CDR3 is TGTGCCAGCAGCTTACTTACCGGGACCCTCTCCTACGAGCAGTACTTC.

Notes on this clonotype: A much larger clone differs from this one at a single base, so this may be a read error. Given the absence of the conserved phenylalanine or tryptophan at the CDR3 end, a read error is likely. The chain carries TRBV27 and TRBJ1-2; maybe TRBD1 (5 bases). Trimming removed 2 bases from V and 2 bases from J, with 12 bases in between. Germline V gene sequence: CDR1 MNHEY, CDR2 SMNVEV (reference sequence). This CDR3 spans 15 amino acids. The CDR3 nucleotides are TGTGCCAGCAGTTTACTGGGGGGTGTGAACTATGGCTACACCCTC. It codes for CASSLLGGVNYGYTL.

In its sample, this clonotype was seen a few times. The conserved closing phenylalanine or tryptophan is absent in this CDR3, likely reflecting a read error. J is TRBJ2-7 and V is TRBV11-2, with no clear D. The germline V gene encodes CDR1 SGHAT and CDR2 FQNNGV. The V end lost 5 bases, the J end lost 4 bases, and 6 bases lay between the germline ends. The CDR3 length is 11 residues. The CDR3 sequence: CASSDPYEQYL. The CDR3 DNA reads as TGTGCCAGCAGCGATCCATACGAGCAGTACCTC.

This clonotype turned up a few times. The V gene is TRBV7-6, the J gene TRBJ2-2; 14 bases fit TRBD2. Trimming cost V 4 bases and J 5 bases; bases outside gene matches: 3. This CDR3 region has 16 residues. Germline V gene data show CDR1 as SGHVS and CDR2 as FNYEAQ. The CDR3 DNA reads as TGTGCCAGCAGCTCGCGACTAGCGGGGGGGACCGGGGAGCTGTTTTTT. Protein: CASSSRLAGGTGELFF.

This clonotype was counted ten times or more. The chain couples TRBV7-3 to TRBJ2-3; 8 bases map to TRBD1. Trimming cost V 5 bases and J 1 base; bases outside gene matches: 5. The V gene's germline CDR1 is SGHTA and CDR2 FQGTGA. CDR3 size: 15 residues. The CDR3 DNA follows: TGTGCCAGCAGCCCGACAGGGGTGGGCACAGATACGCAGTATTTT. As protein: CASSPTGVGTDTQYF.

This chain connects TRBV7-2 to TRBJ2-7; 12 nucleotides match TRBD2. CDR1 and CDR2 from the germline V gene are SGHTA and FQGNSA. V trimming: 3 bases; J trimming: 3 bases; junction bases outside the gene matches: 3. The CDR3 covers 15 residues. Written as DNA, the CDR3 is TGTGCCAGCAGCTTGCTAGCGGGGGGGAGCTACGAGCAGTACTTC. Translation gives CASSLLAGGSYEQYF.

This clonotype was detected many times. The chain joins TRBV12-3 or TRBV12-4 to TRBJ2-2; D gene ambiguous. Trimming removed 1 base from V and 6 bases from J, with 3 bases in between. The CDR3 contains 12 residues. Written as DNA, the CDR3 is TGTGCCAGCAGTTTAGGGGCCGGGGAGCTGTTTTTT. Residues: CASSLGAGELFF.

This clonotype has at least ten counts. The chain employs TRBV18 and TRBJ2-3; 9 bases align to TRBD2. Germline V gene data show CDR1 as KGHSH and CDR2 as LQKENI. The ends lost 3 bases at V and 5 bases at J; junction bases unmatched: 9. The CDR3 is 16 amino acids. CDR3: CASSPYVGLAGDTQYF. CDR3 coding DNA: TGTGCCAGCTCACCCTATGTGGGACTAGCAGGAGATACGCAGTATTTT.

This chain uses TRBV6-6 with TRBJ2-5, with D possibly being TRBD1 or TRBD2 (5 bases each). Per the germline V gene, CDR1 is MNHNY and CDR2 is SVGAGI (reference sequence). Trimming pared 0 bases from V and 5 bases from J, leaving 37 bases between. CDR3 length equals 23 residues. The CDR3 sequence is CASSYSRPDHSGPKGSPGETQYF. CDR3 coding DNA: TGTGCCAGCAGTTACTCGCGACCCGACCATTCGGGCCCGAAGGGGAGCCCTGGGGAGACCCAGTACTTC.

This clonotype was observed at least ten times. This chain links TRBV5-6 with TRBJ2-1; D unclear. The CDR3 contains 12 residues. V lost 2 bases to trimming and J lost 4 bases, with 4 bases between them. Germline CDR1 SGHDT, CDR2 YYEEEE. In nucleotides, the CDR3 is TGTGCCAGCAGCTTACAATACAATGAGCAGTTCTTC. Its protein is CASSLQYNEQFF.

In its sample, this clonotype was seen many times. The chain uses TRBV27 and TRBJ2-3; 9 nucleotides agree with TRBD1. Germline V gene lookup returns CDR1 MNHEY and CDR2 SMNVEV (reference sequence). The CDR3 covers 15 residues. V gave up 6 bases and J gave up 4 bases; unmatched junction bases: 8. CDR3 coding DNA: TGTGCCAGCAGCTTAACAGGGGGCGCCGCAGATACGCAGTATTTT. Translating it yields CASSLTGGAADTQYF.

By share, this clonotype ranks as medium-sized. J is TRBJ1-1 and V is TRBV5-1, with a tentative D call TRBD1 (6 bases). The germline CDR1 and CDR2 sequences are SGHRS and YFSETQ. V was clipped by 5 bases and J by 3 bases, with 11 bases between them. CDR3 length: 13 amino acids. For the CDR3, the DNA is TGCGCCAGCAGTCCGGGGGGCTACACTGAAGCTTTCTTT. Its protein is CASSPGGYTEAFF.

This clonotype was observed many times. The chain uses TRBV5-4 and TRBJ2-2, with TRBD2 identical over 11 bases. V was pared by 6 bases and J by 7 bases, with 11 bases of the junction left unmatched. CDR1 SGHNT and CDR2 YYREEE come from the germline V gene (reference sequence). There are 16 residues in the CDR3. The CDR3 loop is CASTVSLAGVGGELFF. Here the CDR3 DNA reads TGTGCCAGCACCGTCTCACTAGCGGGAGTAGGCGGGGAGCTGTTTTTT.

This clonotype has a count of ten or more. CDR3 in DNA: TGCAGTGCTAGTGGGTTCCGGGAGGACAGGGCCGTTTATGGCTACACCTTC. Translated, it gives CSASGFREDRAVYGYTF. The V gene is TRBV20-1, the J gene TRBJ1-2; 8 positions match TRBD1. The V and J ends lost 3 bases and 5 bases, in that order; junction bases with no gene match: 17. Germline V gives CDR1 DFQATT, CDR2 SNEGSKA (reference sequence). The CDR3 has 17 residues.

This clonotype is classed as medium-sized. This chain connects TRBV27 to TRBJ2-1, with 12 bases fitting TRBD2. The CDR3 extends over 13 amino acids. In germline, CDR1 is MNHEY, CDR2 SMNVEV (reference sequence). The trim removed 6 bases at V and 14 bases at J, leaving 8 bases unmatched. CDR3 region: CASRGLAGQGEFF. DNA for the CDR3: TGTGCCAGCAGAGGACTAGCGGGGCAAGGGGAGTTCTTC.

The rearrangement links TRBV7-9 to TRBJ2-7; 13 nucleotides line up with TRBD2. Unmatched junction bases numbered 7, after V lost 4 bases and J lost 4 bases. Germline V gene sequence: CDR1 SEHNR, CDR2 FQNEAQ (reference sequence). CDR3 length equals 16 residues. CDR3 nucleotides: TGTGCCAGCAGCTCCCGACTAGCGGGAGGCGGGTACGAGCAGTACTTC. This translates into CASSSRLAGGGYEQYF.

V gene TRBV28 combines with J gene TRBJ1-6, with D possibly being TRBD1 (6 bases). The germline V gene encodes CDR1 MDHEN and CDR2 SYDVKM. This CDR3 comprises 16 residues. Trimming removed 5 bases from V and 4 bases from J, with 15 bases in between. The CDR3 nucleotides are TGTGCCAGCAGTCCTTTCCTCCAGGGGTATAATTCACCCCTCCACTTT. Amino acids: CASSPFLQGYNSPLHF.

By share of the sample, this clonotype is medium-sized. This chain links TRBV4-1 with TRBJ2-1; possibly TRBD2 for D (5 bases). V was shortened by 1 base and J by 9 bases, with 19 bases between the two germline ends. Germline values: CDR1 MGHRA, CDR2 YSYEKL. This CDR3 contains 16 residues. CDR3: CASSQVRLAEISEQFF. The CDR3 DNA reads as TGCGCCAGCAGCCAAGTTCGTCTAGCAGAGATCAGTGAGCAGTTCTTC.

There are many counts of this clonotype. The chain carries TRBV21-1 and TRBJ1-1; TRBD1, the D gene given by the table, was not confirmed from the DNA. TRBV21-1 is a known pseudogene. This CDR3 comprises 16 residues. CDR3 region: CASSKLRQGQNTEAFF. The CDR3 region has the DNA TGTGCCAGCAGCAAATTACGACAGGGACAGAACACTGAAGCTTTCTTT.

This clonotype counts as medium-sized (0.01 to 0.1%). The chain employs TRBV7-2 and TRBJ2-7; D tentatively fits TRBD1 or TRBD2 (6 bases each). Germline-derived CDR1 and CDR2 are SGHTA and FQGNSA. V dropped 3 bases and J dropped 2 bases, with 8 bases sitting between them. The CDR3 runs to 13 residues. The CDR3 DNA follows: TGTGCCAGCAGCTTCCGGGGGCCCTACGAGCAGTACTTC. It is translated as CASSFRGPYEQYF.